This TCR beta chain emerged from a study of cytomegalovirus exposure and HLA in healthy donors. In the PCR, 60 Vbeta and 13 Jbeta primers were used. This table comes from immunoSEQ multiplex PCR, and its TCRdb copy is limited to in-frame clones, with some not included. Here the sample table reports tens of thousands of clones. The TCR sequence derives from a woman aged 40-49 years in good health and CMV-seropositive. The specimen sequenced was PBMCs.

The chain's CDR3 is CASSPRTSGGEYNEQFF. The DNA for the CDR3 is TGCGCCAGCAGCCCAAGGACTAGCGGGGGGGAATACAATGAGCAGTTCTTC. This chain joins TRBV5-1 and TRBJ2-1; 15 bases align to TRBD2. The germline CDR1 and CDR2 sequences are SGHRS and YFSETQ. J lost 4 bases, V lost 4 bases, and 6 bases had no gene match. There are 17 residues in the CDR3.